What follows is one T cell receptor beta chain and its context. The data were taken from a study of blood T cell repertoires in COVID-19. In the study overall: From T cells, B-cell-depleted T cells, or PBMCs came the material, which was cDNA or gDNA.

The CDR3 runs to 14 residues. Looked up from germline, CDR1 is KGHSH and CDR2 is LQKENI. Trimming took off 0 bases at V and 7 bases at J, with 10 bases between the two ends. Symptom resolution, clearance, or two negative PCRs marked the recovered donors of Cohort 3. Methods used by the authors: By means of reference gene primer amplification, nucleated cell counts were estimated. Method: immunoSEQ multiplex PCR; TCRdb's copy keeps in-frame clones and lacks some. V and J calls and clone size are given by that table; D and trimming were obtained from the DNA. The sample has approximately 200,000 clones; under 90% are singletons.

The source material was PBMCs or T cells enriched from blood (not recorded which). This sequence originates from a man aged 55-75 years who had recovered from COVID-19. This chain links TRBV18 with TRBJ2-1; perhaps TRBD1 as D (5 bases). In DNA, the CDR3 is TGTGCCAGCTCACCACCGCCCAGGGTAAATGAGCAGTTCTTC. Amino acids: CASSPPPRVNEQFF.